This T cell receptor beta chain was sequenced for a study of T cells in Graves' hyperthyroidism and ophthalmopathy. General observations from the study: Ophthalmopathy, as predicted by the model, came a median about seven months after the prediction.

Patients were excluded because of uncontrolled infection, other autoimmune disease, pregnancy or lactation. Clinical symptoms, serum thyroxine, TRAb, thyroid ultrasound and orbital computed tomography established diagnosis. CDR1 and CDR2 (germline): LNHNV, YYDKDF (reference sequence). This CDR3 spans 15 amino acids. Between the trimmed V and J ends, which lost 5 bases and 0 bases, there was a span of 13 bases. This clonotype was seen repeatedly, ten times or more. Its target is unknown. Template material for amplifying TCR beta CDR3 regions consisted of RNA transcripts. RT-PCR in the first round (using the HTBI primer set) targeted the TCR CDR3. TCRdb reanalysed the multiplex PCR reads using MiXCR and keeps one entry per CDR3 protein. The sample shows more than 500,000 distinct CDR3 sequences, roughly 14% of them seen only once.

The sequencing sample was made of blood. The V and J genes are TRBV15 and TRBJ2-5; D gene uncertain. The sequence derives from a woman in her 40s with Graves' ophthalmopathy. The CDR3 DNA sequence: TGTGCCACCAGCTCTTCGAACTTGTACCAAGAGACCCAGTACTTC. Translating it yields CATSSSNLYQETQYF.